This TCR beta chain is drawn from a study of blood T cell repertoires in COVID-19. Overall study: The samples span acute and convalescent COVID-19 from the United States, Italy and Spain. PBMCs, B-cell-depleted T cells, or T cells provided the cDNA or gDNA that made up the material.

This clone was recorded only once. The germline gives CDR1 SGHAT, CDR2 FQNNGV. Trimming pared 2 bases from V and 7 bases from J, leaving 11 bases between. This CDR3 has 14 residues. Authors' methods: Amplifying reference gene primers gave estimates of nucleated cell counts. Assay: immunoSEQ multiplex PCR; the TCRdb copy retains only in-frame clones and omits some. V and J calls and clone size are as listed in that table; D and trimming were resolved from the DNA. The data contain 120,000 to 150,000 clones, more than 75% of them singletons. This TCR came from a human donor in a cohort sampled during active COVID-19. This chain joins TRBV11-2 and TRBJ1-4; D perhaps matches TRBD1 (5 bases). Sequencing was done on a sample of peripheral blood. CDR3 region: CASSLNMGGEKLFF. In DNA form, the CDR3 reads TGTGCCAGCAGCTTAAATATGGGGGGTGAAAAACTGTTTTTT.